The source of this T cell receptor beta chain is a study of shared clonotypes between healthy human individuals (dated by TCRdb to 2018 to 2020). Background on the whole study: Three men and a couple of women, aged 18 to 49 years, made up the cohort. For each donor, three plates each were used for CD4 naive and CD4 memory, two plates were used for CD8 naive, and one plate was used for CD8 memory. To estimate repertoire size and how much clonotype sharing occurs between individuals, the study deeply sequenced the blood TCR repertoires of roughly 5 healthy adults. To increase sequencing depth and limit assay-specific biases, different laboratories used diverse techniques to prepare libraries and sequence TCR repertoires. Each donor's leukapheresis produced roughly between roughly 0.85 and 10 billion PBMCs.

V is pared back by 2 bases and J by 6 bases, with 1 base lying between the germline termini. CDR1 and CDR2 (MDHEN, SYDVKM) derive from the germline V gene. Its CDR3 holds 11 amino acids, cysteine through phenylalanine. Here the CDR3 DNA is all that survives: 33 bases in frame from base 1. The full study reports these points: Rarefaction of sorted-subset datasets indicated incomplete sequencing despite the large sequencing depth. Sharing across several donors was observed for around 5% of naive CD4, less than 4% of naive CD8, 2% to 2.5% of memory CD4, and about 0.4% of memory CD8 clonotypes. Estimated clonotype richness was generally larger for naive than for memory subsets. Sampling was limited to blood, and TCR repertoires in tissue likely differ from TCR repertoires in blood. Because the study included only a small number of donors, the genetic and exposure-history diversity represented was limited. Pairwise subsampling led to the expectation that sequencing depth would affect the degree of clonotype sharing among donors. Higher generation probabilities were observed for clonotypes shared by all four sorted-subset donors than for non-shared clonotypes.

With respect to this clone: It has no known antigen specificity. It has no much larger one-base neighbor in the sample; base qualities were not kept.

The donors were healthy, HIV-negative adults with no recently reported acute infections or vaccinations. Only Caucasian adults living in Nashville, Tennessee, USA were represented among the donors. CD4+ T cells were enriched through magnetic negative selection, after which naive cells were positively selected on CD45RA and the remaining negative fraction served as the memory subset. Blood was collected by leukapheresis, and PBMCs were isolated by Ficoll-Histopaque density gradient centrifugation and then cryopreserved in liquid nitrogen vapor phase. Purity and quantity of every magnetically sorted T cell population were checked by analytical flow cytometry. Genomic DNA was isolated from each sorted fraction and quantified by UV absorbance on a Nanodrop 2000c. Using the deep immunoSEQ assay, multiplex PCR amplified TCR CDR3 regions from genomic DNA. For each cell subset, the extracted genomic DNA was distributed evenly across all wells of several immunoSEQ 96-well plates, and each plate served as one replicate. For sorted subsets, roughly 200 ng of genomic DNA, equivalent to roughly 33,000 T cell genomes, went into each replicate PCR. The purified libraries were quantified using a Qubit 3.0 fluorometer, sized with a Bioanalyzer 2100, and then quantified again using the KAPA Library Quantification kit. Each immunoSEQ 96-well plate was sequenced on its own single-read 150-cycle Illumina NextSeq 550 flow cell. The study's own analysis went as follows. Because the immunoSEQ output included only junctional sequences and no quality scores, the filtering could not be the same as the filtering used for full-length reads. Sequences were annotated with PyIR, a Python wrapper for IgBLAST v1.9, and V/J genes and CDR3 were assigned using IMGT germline references. Reads were filtered out if the reads had weak V/J assignments (E-value above 1e-6), no CDR3, stop codons, out-of-frame junctions, or ambiguous translated residues. V3J clonotypes were defined as sequences sharing an identical inferred V gene, J gene, and CDR3 amino acid sequence. Percentage overlap between repertoires was computed as shared unique clonotypes divided by the size of the smaller repertoire. RTK rarefaction, the Chao1 estimator, and Recon v2.1 estimates of unobserved clonotypes were used to assess repertoire richness. OLGA was used to compute generation probabilities for all TCRbeta clonotypes that the gDNA method yielded from a handful of donors. TCRdb took over this immuneACCESS table, retaining in-frame rearrangements with V and J assigned. Such tables are incomplete; in checked studies, under half of the missing clones stem from an unresolved V gene, and the remainder is unexplained. V and J calls and clone size are those listed in that table; D and trimming were worked out from the DNA. Recorded for this sample are 900,000 to 1,200,000 clones; approximately 80% of them occurred a single time. The top ten hold around 0.6% of the sample.

Source material: memory CD4+ T cells from PBMCs. This specimen's cell subset or site label, per the study, means: CD45RA-negative fraction. The rearrangement joined TRBV28 to TRBJ2-2, with an unclear D gene assignment. The receptor's source is a man aged 18-30 years in good health. Some clones in this sample may be carry-over from other donors' samples. The nucleotides are TGTGCCAGCAGTTTAGCCGGGGAGCTGTTTTTT. Protein translation: CASSLAGELFF.